The sequence of this T cell receptor beta chain was determined in a study of OX40 agonist ivuxolimab in advanced cancers. Clones were sequenced by immunoSEQ multiplex PCR, and TCRdb holds only the in-frame ones, with some missing. The table shows approximately 86,000 clones, with roughly 90% occurring only once. CDR1 is GTSNPN and CDR2 is SVGIG in the germline V gene (reference sequence). The V gene end was trimmed by 0 bases and the J gene end by 6 bases; junction bases not matched to a gene: 0. CDR3 size: 13 residues. The material sequenced was CD4+ or CD8+ T cells sorted from blood, taken in a trial of the OX40 agonist ivuxolimab. The TCR originated in an adult with an advanced solid tumor such as melanoma, head and neck, liver or kidney cancer. This rearrangement joins TRBV30 to TRBJ2-2; 8 nucleotides match TRBD2. CDR3 DNA sequence: TGTGCCTGGAGTGTAGCGGGGGCCGGGGAGCTGTTTTTT. Encoded protein: CAWSVAGAGELFF. The whole variable domain, remainder taken from reference TRBV30 and TRBJ2-2, is SQTIHQWPATLVQPVGSPLSLECTVEGTSNPNLYWYRQAAGRGLQLLFYSVGIGQISSEVPQNLSASRPQDRQFILSSKKLLLSDSGFYLCAWSVAGAGELFFGEGSRLTVL.